This T cell receptor (beta chain) was captured by sequencing in a study of T cell responses to AZD1222 COVID-19 vaccine. At the level of the study: Second-dose intervals of approximately 4 or approximately 12 weeks were pooled. Study-level points and caveats: Donors, mostly white British, included more females; clonal diversity was possibly underestimated. Just a handful of AZD1222 recipients tested seropositive at baseline. After two AZD1222 doses, spike-specific TCR breadth and depth rose versus day 0.

A word on this clone: Its antigen is currently unknown.

Produced via immunoSEQ multiplex PCR; TCRdb's table is partial and in-frame only. The sample contains 150,000 or so clones, 80% to 90% of which appear only once. V was trimmed by 4 bases and J by 0 bases, leaving 3 bases between them. The CDR3 totals 13 residues. Germline V gives CDR1 MDHEN, CDR2 SYDVKM. The clonotype comes from an adult in good health. The source was peripheral blood, collected on day 0 of AZD1222 vaccination. The gene calls are TRBV28 and TRBJ1-4; D is undetermined. The CDR3 region is CASSSTTNEKLFF. DNA of the CDR3: TGTGCCAGCAGTTCTACAACTAATGAAAAACTGTTTTTT.